One sample yielded the 6 T cell receptor beta chains listed below, sequenced in a study of shared clonotypes between healthy human individuals. TCRdb keeps only in-frame clones here, not all; method: immunoSEQ multiplex PCR. In the table there are fewer than 600,000 clones, 75% to 80% of which are singletons. The sample was PBMCs. These receptor sequences come from a woman aged 40 to 55 in good health. Some clones in this sample may be carry-over from other donors' samples.

Concerning this clone itself: The same CDR3 arises from other DNA sequences in this sample as well. This sequence joins TRBV19 and TRBJ1-5, with D tentatively TRBD1 (5 bases). The CDR3 runs 12 residues. Looked up from germline, CDR1 is LNHDA and CDR2 is SQIVND (reference sequence). The V gene lost 9 bases and the J gene lost 6 bases, with 12 bases spanning the gap. The DNA of the CDR3 is TGTGCCAGCGGGGGTCTCGGTCAGCCCCAGCATTTT. As protein: CASGGLGQPQHF.

The V call is TRBV11-3, the J call TRBJ2-1, with 9 bases identical to TRBD2. The germline gives CDR1 SGHNT, CDR2 YENEEA. There are 17 residues in the CDR3. V shed 1 base, J shed 0 bases, and the junction held 4 bases outside the gene matches. For the CDR3, the DNA is TGTGCCAGCAGCTTAGGGGTAGCGGGAGACTCCTACAATGAGCAGTTCTTC. This sequence encodes CASSLGVAGDSYNEQFF.

To note about this clone: Other nucleotide sequences in the sample specify the same CDR3. The chain carries TRBV2 and TRBJ2-7; tentatively, D is TRBD2 (5 bases). The CDR3 spans 12 residues. Per germline, CDR1 SNHLY and CDR2 FYNNEI. The germline V and J ends were trimmed by 6 bases and 2 bases, with 8 bases remaining between them. The CDR3 loop is CASRGAAYEQYF. CDR3 DNA sequence: TGTGCCAGCAGGGGAGCGGCCTACGAGCAGTACTTC.

Note on this clone: At one end, the junction sequence differs from germline, possibly due to a read error. The V gene is TRBV10-3, the J gene TRBJ2-7; no definite D call. Germline V CDR1 and CDR2: ENHRY, SYGVKD. The CDR3 runs 11 residues. CDR3 amino acids: CAISESGPVDF. CDR3 in DNA: TGTGCCATCAGTGAGTCGGGCCCGGTGGACTTC.

This clone has just a few counts. The chain is built from TRBV19 and TRBJ2-1; TRBD1 matches at 7 bases. The CDR3 is 10 amino acids. CDR1 and CDR2 from the germline V gene are LNHDA and SQIVND (reference sequence). V trimming: 11 bases; J trimming: 7 bases; junction bases outside the gene matches: 2. CDR3 in DNA: TGTGCCCCCAGGGGGAATGAGCAGTTCTTC. Translated, it gives CAPRGNEQFF.

The rearrangement joins TRBV19 to TRBJ2-1, with D maybe TRBD2 (5 bases). Germline values: CDR1 LNHDA, CDR2 SQIVND (reference sequence). This CDR3 spans 13 amino acids. The V gene lost 4 bases and the J gene lost 7 bases, with 11 bases spanning the gap. For the CDR3, the DNA is TGTGCCAGTAGTAGCGGGCGCGGTAATGAGCAGTTCTTC. Encoded protein: CASSSGRGNEQFF. Full variable domain (outside the CDR3, taken from reference TRBV19 and TRBJ2-1): DGGITQSPKYLFRKEGQNVTLSCEQNLNHDAMYWYRQDPGQGLRLIYYSQIVNDFQKGDIAEGYSVSREKKESFPLTVTSAQKNPTAFYLCASSSGRGNEQFFGPGTRLTVL.